The next 27 T cell receptor beta chains were all read from a single sample in a study of T cell responses to AZD1222 COVID-19 vaccine listed by TCRdb under 2021. Explained via the paper, the time point label denotes: baseline before first vaccination. Library generation was performed with the immunoSEQ multiplex PCR assay. This immuneACCESS table, as held by TCRdb, lists in-frame sequences with V and J called but not all clones. Of the missing ones, under half trace to an unresolved V gene in checked studies; the others have no known cause. In all, the sample holds fewer than 200,000 clones, and roughly 92% of those were seen once. Around 9.3% of the sample rests with the top ten. Sample: peripheral blood, taken on day 0 of AZD1222 vaccination. The receptors were gathered from an adult in good health.

The chain couples TRBV6-2 or TRBV6-3 to TRBJ2-2, with 7 bases identical to TRBD2. V lost 6 bases to trimming and J lost 4 bases; unmatched junction nucleotides: 11. In germline, CDR1 is MNHEY, CDR2 SVGEGT. The CDR3 contains 16 residues. The CDR3 nucleotides read TGTGCCAGCAGCTCAACCGTAGCGGGTGTCACCGGGGAGCTGTTTTTT. This sequence encodes CASSSTVAGVTGELFF.

This rearrangement joins TRBV3-1 (or the pseudogene TRBV3-2) to TRBJ1-2; 8 bases align to TRBD1. V lost 2 bases and J lost 5; bases outside the gene matches: 4. Germline assignment: CDR1 LGHDT and CDR2 YNNKEL (reference sequence). CDR3 length: 14 residues. The CDR3: CASSQRDRRYGYTF. The CDR3 nucleotides read TGTGCCAGCAGCCAACGGGACAGGAGATATGGCTACACCTTC.

The rearrangement uses TRBV4-3 and TRBJ2-3; unclear D gene. Looked up from germline, CDR1 is LGHNA and CDR2 is YSLEER. V dropped 1 base and J dropped 0 bases, with 5 bases sitting between them. This CDR3 has 14 amino acids. The CDR3 reads CASSQGGSTDTQYF. CDR3 DNA: TGCGCCAGCAGCCAAGGCGGTAGCACAGATACGCAGTATTTT.

The chain employs TRBV19 and TRBJ2-7, with D unresolved. This CDR3 spans 16 amino acids. With 7 bases removed from V and 0 bases from J, the gap between germline ends came to 19 bases. Germline values: CDR1 LNHDA, CDR2 SQIVND (reference sequence). The CDR3 protein is CASTPRGLKTSYEQYF. CDR3 sequence (DNA): TGTGCCAGTACTCCTCGTGGGCTGAAGACCTCCTACGAGCAGTACTTC. The variable domain in full, completed from reference TRBV19 and TRBJ2-7, reads DGGITQSPKYLFRKEGQNVTLSCEQNLNHDAMYWYRQDPGQGLRLIYYSQIVNDFQKGDIAEGYSVSREKKESFPLTVTSAQKNPTAFYLCASTPRGLKTSYEQYFGPGTRLTVT.

The V gene is TRBV24-1, the J gene TRBJ1-2; perhaps TRBD1 as D (6 bases). The CDR3 has 13 amino acids. Per the germline V gene, CDR1 is KGHDR and CDR2 is SFDVKD. V shed 0 bases and J shed 8 bases, with 9 bases lying between them. The CDR3 bases are TGTGCCACCAGTGATTTGGGGGGCCAAGGCTACACCTTC. Translating gives CATSDLGGQGYTF.

This rearrangement joins TRBV18 to TRBJ1-1; tentative D call: TRBD1 (6 bases). The ends were cut back, 0 bases at V and 1 base at J, with 9 bases in the middle. CDR1 and CDR2 from the germline V gene are KGHSH and LQKENI. The CDR3 contains 15 residues. CDR3 protein: CASSPPGHSNTEAFF. The DNA for the CDR3 is TGTGCCAGCTCACCACCGGGACACTCGAACACTGAAGCTTTCTTT.

The V and J genes are TRBV7-9 and TRBJ1-2; maybe TRBD1 (6 bases). This CDR3 spans 15 amino acids. Trimming left V 6 bases short and J 8 bases short, with 22 bases between. Germline lookup yields CDR1 SEHNR and CDR2 FQNEAQ (reference sequence). The CDR3 is CASSLTQGPVKGYTF. Written as DNA, the CDR3 is TGTGCCAGCAGTCTAACACAGGGCCCGGTGAAAGGCTACACCTTC.

The gene calls are TRBV2 and TRBJ1-1; D remains ambiguous. Germline CDR1 is SNHLY and CDR2 is FYNNEI. The CDR3 contains 14 residues. Trimming left V 5 bases short and J 0 bases short, with 10 bases between. The CDR3 reads CASSPETLNTEAFF. Here the CDR3 DNA reads TGTGCCAGCAGTCCTGAAACACTGAACACTGAAGCTTTCTTT. The full variable domain, with the rest looked up from reference TRBV2 and TRBJ1-1, is EPEVTQTPSHQVTQMGQEVILRCVPISNHLYFYWYRQILGQKVEFLVSFYNNEISEKSEIFDDQFSVERPDGSNFTLKIRSTKLEDSAMYFCASSPETLNTEAFFGQGTRLTVV.

The chain carries TRBV7-8 and TRBJ1-1; D is perhaps TRBD1 (5 bases). CDR1 and CDR2 (germline): SGHVS, FQNEAQ. CDR3 length equals 20 residues. V lost 0 bases to trimming and J lost 0 bases, with 23 bases between them. This CDR3 is CASSLAPRDPKLLLNTEAFF. CDR3 nucleotides: TGTGCCAGCAGCTTAGCCCCCCGGGACCCAAAGCTGCTATTGAACACTGAAGCTTTCTTT. The full variable domain, rest sourced from reference TRBV7-8 and TRBJ1-1, is GAGVSQSPRYKVAKRGQDVALRCDPISGHVSLFWYQQALGQGPEFLTYFQNEAQLDKSGLPSDRFFAERPEGSVSTLKIQRTQQEDSAVYLCASSLAPRDPKLLLNTEAFFGQGTRLTVV.

The chain has TRBV30 and TRBJ2-7, with unresolved D. Germline V gene sequence: CDR1 GTSNPN, CDR2 SVGIG (reference sequence). Trimming removed 0 bases from V and 3 bases from J, with 9 bases in between. The CDR3 loop spans 13 amino acids. CDR3 nucleotides: TGTGCCTGGAGTGTAAACGGCTACTACGAGCAGTACGTC. It translates to CAWSVNGYYEQYV.

This clone has just one count. The CDR3 DNA is TGTGCCAGCAGAAGCGGGGGGGAGGTAGATACGCAGTATTTT. Translation: CASRSGGEVDTQYF. The V and J genes are TRBV6-5 and TRBJ2-3, with 10 bases lining up with TRBD2. The ends lost 6 bases at V and 5 bases at J; junction bases unmatched: 5. The CDR3 extends over 14 amino acids. Germline CDR1 and CDR2: MNHEY and SVGAGI.

The J gene is TRBJ2-7, the V gene TRBV28, with TRBD2 as a possible D gene (5 bases). CDR1 and CDR2 from the germline V gene are MDHEN and SYDVKM. Trimming pared 7 bases from V and 3 bases from J, leaving 16 bases between. This CDR3 contains 14 residues. This CDR3 reads CASTDGQAGYEQYV. In DNA form, the CDR3 reads TGTGCCAGCACCGACGGGCAGGCGGGCTACGAGCAGTACGTC.

The chain joins TRBV6-2 or TRBV6-3 to TRBJ1-6; 9 nucleotides line up with TRBD1. V shed 4 bases and J 0 bases; nucleotides not matched to a gene: 7. Germline V CDR1 and CDR2: MNHEY, SVGEGT. This CDR3 spans 18 amino acids. The CDR3 DNA follows: TGTGCCAGCAGTTTCGGGACAGGGTTTTTCTCCTATAATTCACCCCTCCACTTT. Translated: CASSFGTGFFSYNSPLHF.

The chain joins TRBV4-3 to TRBJ2-1, with 12 bases that match TRBD1. From germline, CDR1 is LGHNA and CDR2 YSLEER. Trimming at V came to 4 bases and at J to 2 bases, leaving 3 bases not matched to a gene. The CDR3 runs to 16 residues. The CDR3, as DNA: TGCGCCAGCAGCCCGGGGACAGGGGGCGCCTACAATGAGCAGTTCTTC. This encodes CASSPGTGGAYNEQFF.

The rearrangement links TRBV24-1 to TRBJ1-2; possible D gene TRBD1, 5 bases. From germline, CDR1 is KGHDR and CDR2 SFDVKD. Trimming pared 5 bases from V and 8 bases from J, leaving 11 bases between. The CDR3 is 12 residues long. CDR3 coding DNA: TGTGCCACCAGTGCCCAGGGTTACGGCTACACCTTC. It codes for CATSAQGYGYTF.

On this clone itself: The identical CDR3 is also encoded by other nucleotide sequences in the sample. The chain joins TRBV18 to TRBJ1-1; D may be TRBD1 (5 bases). The CDR3 has 13 residues. Trimming pared 3 bases from V and 2 bases from J, leaving 7 bases between. From germline, CDR1 is KGHSH and CDR2 LQKENI. The CDR3 loop is CASSPGTNTEAFF. The CDR3 DNA follows: TGTGCCAGCTCACCGGGGACCAACACTGAAGCTTTCTTT. The entire variable domain, with the rest obtained from reference TRBV18 and TRBJ1-1, is as follows: NAGVMQNPRHLVRRRGQEARLRCSPMKGHSHVYWYRQLPEEGLKFMVYLQKENIIDESGMPKERFSAEFPKEGPSILRIQQVVRGDSAAYFCASSPGTNTEAFFGQGTRLTVV.

V gene TRBV7-9 combines with J gene TRBJ1-1; D unresolved. The V gene's germline CDR1 is SEHNR and CDR2 FQNEAQ (reference sequence). The CDR3 consists of 11 residues. Trimming took 4 bases from V and 10 from J, leaving 10 bases between them. CDR3 region: CASSSGWVAFF. The CDR3 DNA is TGTGCCAGCAGCTCTGGGTGGGTAGCTTTCTTT. Full variable domain (missing parts from reference TRBV7-9 and TRBJ1-1): DTGVSQNPRHKITKRGQNVTFRCDPISEHNRLYWYRQTLGQGPEFLTYFQNEAQLEKSRLLSDRFSAERPKGSFSTLEIQRTEQGDSAMYLCASSSGWVAFFGQGTRLTVV.

The chain employs TRBV7-9 and TRBJ1-1; D is possibly TRBD1 (5 bases). Germline CDR1 SEHNR, CDR2 FQNEAQ (reference sequence). This CDR3 spans 14 amino acids. The germline V and J ends were trimmed by 6 bases and 0 bases, with 11 bases remaining between them. CDR3 nucleotides: TGTGCCAGCAGGGGGCGGAAACTGAACACTGAAGCTTTCTTT. It translates to CASRGRKLNTEAFF.

V and J are TRBV19 and TRBJ1-1; D is possibly TRBD1 (5 bases). Germline V gene lookup returns CDR1 LNHDA and CDR2 SQIVND (reference sequence). CDR3 length equals 14 residues. V lost 4 bases and J 6 bases, leaving 15 bases between the germline ends. CDR3 residues: CASSNPLRGPEAFF. The CDR3 DNA reads TGTGCCAGTAGTAATCCTCTCCGGGGCCCTGAAGCTTTCTTT.

A few counts support this clone. This rearrangement joins TRBV21-1 to TRBJ2-5; the table assigns TRBD1, which was not confirmed against the DNA. TRBV21-1 is marked as a pseudogene. This CDR3 spans 15 amino acids. Here the CDR3 reads CASSSCYRGRATQYF. The CDR3 bases are TGTGCCAGCAGCTCCTGCTACAGGGGGCGAGCGACCCAGTACTTC.

The chain links TRBV24-1 to TRBJ2-1, with 7 bases matching TRBD1. Germline V gene sequence: CDR1 KGHDR, CDR2 SFDVKD. The CDR3 totals 15 residues. With 3 bases clipped from V and 2 bases from J, the junction kept 3 bases outside the gene matches. Written as DNA, the CDR3 is TGTGCCACCAGTGATGGGGACAGAGCCTACAATGAGCAGTTCTTC. Protein sequence: CATSDGDRAYNEQFF.

V gene TRBV7-9 combines with J gene TRBJ2-5; the D is unclear. The ends were cut back, 4 bases at V and 5 bases at J, with 11 bases in the middle. This CDR3 contains 13 residues. Germline V lookup: CDR1 SEHNR, CDR2 FQNEAQ (reference sequence). CDR3 region: CASSSEGRETQYF. For the CDR3, the DNA is TGTGCCAGCAGCTCGGAAGGAAGGGAGACCCAGTACTTC.

The rearrangement links TRBV27 to TRBJ1-6; 7 nucleotides line up with TRBD1. From germline, CDR1 is MNHEY and CDR2 SMNVEV (reference sequence). With 8 bases clipped from V and 10 bases from J, the junction kept 8 bases outside the gene matches. CDR3 size: 13 residues. The CDR3 region is CASSTGDVSPLHF. The CDR3, as DNA: TGTGCCAGCTCTACAGGGGATGTGTCACCCCTCCACTTT.

V gene TRBV3-1 (or the pseudogene TRBV3-2) combines with J gene TRBJ2-5; D unresolved. V was pared by 3 bases and J by 6 bases, with 14 bases between. This CDR3 spans 14 amino acids. CDR1 and CDR2 (germline): LGHDT, YNNKEL (reference sequence). The CDR3 sequence is CASSHTEGRKTQYF. Here the CDR3 DNA reads TGTGCCAGCAGCCATACTGAAGGTAGAAAGACCCAGTACTTC.

The chain combines TRBV28 with TRBJ1-2, with 7 positions matching TRBD1. Germline trimming cut 6 bases from V and 2 bases from J; bases unmatched to any gene: 9. Germline V lookup: CDR1 MDHEN, CDR2 SYDVKM. The CDR3 runs to 15 residues. CDR3 nucleotides: TGTGCCAGCAGCCACGGACAGGCTGGGAACTATGGCTACACCTTC. Translation: CASSHGQAGNYGYTF.

The CDR3 DNA reads TGCGCCAGCAGCCAGGGGACAGTTAACTATGGCTACACCTTC. It yields the protein CASSQGTVNYGYTF. This chain links TRBV4-1 with TRBJ1-2, with TRBD1 matching over 7 bases. From germline, CDR1 is MGHRA and CDR2 YSYEKL. With 3 bases clipped from V and 1 base from J, the junction kept 2 bases outside the gene matches. The CDR3 runs 14 residues.

J is TRBJ2-7 and V is TRBV28; 7 bases align to TRBD1. Trimming removed 2 bases from V and 5 bases from J; junction bases left unmatched: 3. Germline V gene lookup returns CDR1 MDHEN and CDR2 SYDVKM. The CDR3 length is 13 residues. The CDR3 region has the DNA TGTGCCAGCAGTTTAGACAGGGCCAACGAGCAGTACTTC. This encodes CASSLDRANEQYF.